This entry is about one TCR beta chain. Its antigen is not identified. The sample comes from a study of T cells expressing NK-cell markers. General study findings and limits: As a fraction of CD8+ T cells, dominant NKG2C+ clonotypes reached roughly 1.0-7.5% in six donors.

TCRdb re-called the 5' RACE reads, yielding one record per CDR3 amino acid sequence without DNA. This listing includes more than 400,000 distinct CDR3 sequences. Material for sequencing was blood T cells: a sorted CD56 or NKG2C T cell subset, CD4+ or CD8+ T cells, or bulk PBMC T cells (not recorded which). The receptor was derived from a woman aged 18-70 years in good health.

The CDR3 here is CSATLRAGLYNEQFF. The chain joins TRBV20-1 to TRBJ2-1; no DNA is available, so the TRBD2 call from TCRdb remains unchecked. The V gene's germline CDR1 is DFQATT and CDR2 SNEGSKA (reference sequence). This CDR3 is 15 amino acids long.